Listed below are T cell receptor beta chains from one sample, sequenced in a study of beta chain features in type 1 diabetes. Here immunoSEQ multiplex PCR was the method, and the copy in TCRdb shows in-frame clones only, minus some. The table lists around 300,000 clones, about 15% of them singletons. Material: central memory CD4+ T cells from blood. These receptors originate from a man aged 25 to 45 in good health. Each CDR3 is given with its conserved first and last residue. Fields, in order: clone size, J gene, V gene, D gene, CDR3 DNA, CDR3 protein. The D gene is left open where the match is weak. Clone size is shown for a subset of rows, as once, few, many or a class of expanded clone.

NA	TRBJ2-3	TRBV7-2	TRBD2	TGTGCCAGCAGCTCGACTAGCGGGGGGCTCTTGAGGGCGCAGTATTTT	CASSSTSGGLLRAQYF
NA	TRBJ2-1	TRBV15	NA	TGTGCCACCAGCAGAACCGGAACTGTACGTTACAATGAGCAGTTCTTC	CATSRTGTVRYNEQFF
few	TRBJ2-3	TRBV19	TRBD2	TGTGCCAGCGCCTTAGCGGGAGCAAGGTCAGATACGCAGTATTTT	CASALAGARSDTQYF
many	TRBJ2-5	TRBV2	TRBD1	TGTGCCAGCAGTGAATCGCGGACAGGGTCAGAGACCCAGTACTTC	CASSESRTGSETQYF
few	TRBJ2-1	TRBV5-6	TRBD2	TGTGCCAGCAGCCCCGGACTAGCGTCCGGCAATGAGCAGTTCTTC	CASSPGLASGNEQFF
NA	TRBJ1-4	TRBV6-5	TRBD1	TGTGCCAGCAGTTACTCGGGACAGTACATAAATGAAAAACTGTTTTTT	CASSYSGQYINEKLFF
NA	TRBJ1-4	TRBV4-3	NA	TGCGCCAGCAGCCAAGACAGGGGCGTAAATGAAAAACTGTTTTTT	CASSQDRGVNEKLFF
few	TRBJ1-1	TRBV7-2	NA	TGTGCCAGCAGCGCCCCGACAGGAGTAGGTACTGAAGCTTTCTTT	CASSAPTGVGTEAFF
NA	TRBJ2-5	TRBV5-4	NA	TGTGCCAGCAGCTTGGGGAAGCGACAGACGCAAGAGACCCAGTACTTC	CASSLGKRQTQETQYF
NA	TRBJ2-3	TRBV2	NA	TGTGCCAGCAGTCTAAAAACAGATACGCAGTATTTT	CASSLKTDTQYF
NA	TRBJ2-1	TRBV4-1	NA	TGCGCCAGCAAGGGGGGATTCCGGAGCTCCTACAATGAGCAGTTCTTC	CASKGGFRSSYNEQFF
few	TRBJ2-1	TRBV1	NA	TGCACCAGCAGCCAAGATACCGAACTAGCGGGGGCTGATAATGAGCAGTTCTTC	CTSSQDTELAGADNEQFF
few	TRBJ1-2	TRBV2	NA	TGTGCCAGCAGTCTCCGAAGCAGGCAGGAGGGCTACACCTTC	CASSLRSRQEGYTF
many	TRBJ2-5	TRBV5-6	NA	TGTGCCAGCAGCTTGTTCCAAGAGACCCAGTACTTC	CASSLFQETQYF
NA	TRBJ2-7	TRBV11-3	TRBD1	TGTGCCAGCAGCTTGGGCAGGGGGCGGTACTTC	CASSLGRGRYF
few	TRBJ1-2	TRBV27	NA	TGTGCCAGCAGTTCCATGCTATTCCGGGACGGGAACTATGGCTACACCTTC	CASSSMLFRDGNYGYTF
many	TRBJ2-1	TRBV5-1	TRBD2	TGCGCCAGCAGCTTGAGCGGGGGGACCCACAATGAGCAGTTCTTC	CASSLSGGTHNEQFF
NA	TRBJ2-3	TRBV7-2	NA	TGTGCCAGCAGCTTAAGGCTAGGCACAGATACGCAGTATTTT	CASSLRLGTDTQYF
NA	TRBJ2-2	TRBV5-5	TRBD2	TGTGCCAGCAGCTTGTTCGGCGGGAGGGCCACCGGGGAGCTGTTTTTT	CASSLFGGRATGELFF
NA	TRBJ2-3	TRBV6-1	TRBD2	TGTGCCAGCCGGGCCCTAGCGGGAGTGGCAGATACGCAGTATTTT	CASRALAGVADTQYF
NA	TRBJ1-1	TRBV12-5	NA	TGTGCTAGTGGCATAGAACAGGGAATCGGTGAAGCTTTCTTT	CASGIEQGIGEAFF
few	TRBJ1-1	TRBV10-2	NA	TGCGCCAGCAGTGAGTGGCAAGATCGGGCTGAAGCTTTCTTT	CASSEWQDRAEAFF
few	TRBJ2-3	TRBV7-2	NA	TGTGCCAGCAGCTTACAGGGCATTGGCACAGATACGCAGTATTTT	CASSLQGIGTDTQYF
few	TRBJ1-6	TRBV19	NA	TGTGCCAGCAGTGGGGGACGGAGCTATAATTCACCCCTCCACTTT	CASSGGRSYNSPLHF
NA	TRBJ1-2	TRBV9	NA	TGTGCCAGCAGCGTAACCGTGACAGGTGGATATGGCTACACCTTC	CASSVTVTGGYGYTF
few	TRBJ1-1	TRBV9	NA	TGTGCCAGCAGCGCACAGGGTGGTGACACTGAAGCTTTCTTT	CASSAQGGDTEAFF
NA	TRBJ1-5	TRBV19	NA	TGTGCCAGTAGTATAGAACAGGCCAATCAGCCCCAGCATTTT	CASSIEQANQPQHF
NA	TRBJ1-3	TRBV2	TRBD1	TGTGCCAGCAGCACCGGGACAGGGGGTGGAAACACCATATATTTT	CASSTGTGGGNTIYF
few	TRBJ2-5	TRBV5-6	TRBD2	TGTGCCAGCAGCTTAGGACTAGCCGGCGGGACCCAGTACTTC	CASSLGLAGGTQYF
NA	TRBJ1-1	TRBV7-2	NA	TGTGCCAGCAGCTTAAGGGACAAGAACACTGAAGCTTTCTTT	CASSLRDKNTEAFF
few	TRBJ2-6	TRBV10-3	NA	TGTGCCATCAGCACGTTCGGGCCAACGACTGGGGCCAACGTCCTGACTTTC	CAISTFGPTTGANVLTF
NA	TRBJ2-1	TRBV15	NA	TGTGCCACCAGCAGAGATAGCGGCCGCAATGAGCAGTTCTTC	CATSRDSGRNEQFF
NA	TRBJ2-3	TRBV5-1	NA	TGCGCCAGCAGCCCCGGGTCTTTCACAGATACGCAGTATTTT	CASSPGSFTDTQYF
NA	TRBJ1-2	TRBV19	NA	TGTGCCAGTAGTATCCCAAGGGAACGCAACTATGGCTACACCTTC	CASSIPRERNYGYTF
few	TRBJ1-5	TRBV5-1	NA	TGCGCCAGCAGCTTCGAGGGAGGGTATCAGCCCCAGCATTTT	CASSFEGGYQPQHF
NA	TRBJ2-3	TRBV6-6	TRBD1	TGTGCCAGGCCGGACAGGGCGAGACCGACAGATACGCAGTATTTT	CARPDRARPTDTQYF
few	TRBJ1-2	TRBV7-8	NA	TGTGCCAGCAGCTTAGCGAAACGGGGGATCGATGGCTACACCTTC	CASSLAKRGIDGYTF
few	TRBJ2-3	TRBV29-1	NA	TGCAGCGTTCCACTAGGGGATACGCAGTATTTT	CSVPLGDTQYF
NA	TRBJ1-5	TRBV5-6	NA	TGTGCCAGCAGCTTGTTTGGGAATCCCAACCAGCCCCAGCATTTT	CASSLFGNPNQPQHF
NA	TRBJ2-1	TRBV6-1	TRBD2	TGTGCCAGCAGGGGAGTAGCGGGGGGGGTTGAGCAGTTCTTC	CASRGVAGGVEQFF
NA	TRBJ1-2	TRBV30	NA	TGTGCCTGGAGTCGGGGGGACTATGGCTACACCTTC	CAWSRGDYGYTF
many	TRBJ2-6	TRBV7-9	NA	TGTGCCAGCAAAGCTGCTGGGGCCAACGTCCTGACTTTC	CASKAAGANVLTF
NA	TRBJ1-5	TRBV4-3	NA	TGCGCCAGCAGCCTGGGACCGGAGAATCAGCCCCAGCATTTT	CASSLGPENQPQHF
many	TRBJ1-4	TRBV29-1	TRBD1	TGCAGCGTTCGGACAGGGGAATATAGACTGTTTTTT	CSVRTGEYRLFF
NA	TRBJ1-2	TRBV7-2	TRBD1	TGTGCCAGCAGCTACACCTCTTTGGGCAGGGGGTCGAGAGGCTACACCTTC	CASSYTSLGRGSRGYTF
NA	TRBJ1-3	TRBV7-8	NA	TGTGCCAGCAGCCGGACGCGGGGGGCAAGCTCTGGAAACACCATATATTTT	CASSRTRGASSGNTIYF
NA	TRBJ2-2	TRBV30	NA	TGTGCCTGGAGTGTACTAGTTCCCGGGGAGCTGTTTTTT	CAWSVLVPGELFF
many	TRBJ2-7	TRBV5-1	TRBD1	TGCGCCAGCAGCTCCGGGACAGGATCCTACGAGCAGTACTTC	CASSSGTGSYEQYF
NA	TRBJ2-1	TRBV4-3	TRBD2	TGCGCCAGCAGCCAAGTTACTAGCGGGATCAGGGATGAGCAGTTCTTC	CASSQVTSGIRDEQFF